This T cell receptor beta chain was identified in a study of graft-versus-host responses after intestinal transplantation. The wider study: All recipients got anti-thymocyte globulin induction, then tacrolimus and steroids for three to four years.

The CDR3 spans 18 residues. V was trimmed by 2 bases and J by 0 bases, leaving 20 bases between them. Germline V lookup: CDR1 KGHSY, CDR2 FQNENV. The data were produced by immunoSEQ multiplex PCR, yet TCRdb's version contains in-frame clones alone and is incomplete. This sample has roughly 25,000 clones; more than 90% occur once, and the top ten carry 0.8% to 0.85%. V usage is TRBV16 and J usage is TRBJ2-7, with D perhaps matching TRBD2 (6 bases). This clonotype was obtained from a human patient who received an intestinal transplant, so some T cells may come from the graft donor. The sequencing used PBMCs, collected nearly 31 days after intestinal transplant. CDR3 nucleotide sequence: TGTGCCAGCAGCCAAAGCGGGCAGGTATTCCCCGACTCCTACGAGCAGTACTTC. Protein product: CASSQSGQVFPDSYEQYF.